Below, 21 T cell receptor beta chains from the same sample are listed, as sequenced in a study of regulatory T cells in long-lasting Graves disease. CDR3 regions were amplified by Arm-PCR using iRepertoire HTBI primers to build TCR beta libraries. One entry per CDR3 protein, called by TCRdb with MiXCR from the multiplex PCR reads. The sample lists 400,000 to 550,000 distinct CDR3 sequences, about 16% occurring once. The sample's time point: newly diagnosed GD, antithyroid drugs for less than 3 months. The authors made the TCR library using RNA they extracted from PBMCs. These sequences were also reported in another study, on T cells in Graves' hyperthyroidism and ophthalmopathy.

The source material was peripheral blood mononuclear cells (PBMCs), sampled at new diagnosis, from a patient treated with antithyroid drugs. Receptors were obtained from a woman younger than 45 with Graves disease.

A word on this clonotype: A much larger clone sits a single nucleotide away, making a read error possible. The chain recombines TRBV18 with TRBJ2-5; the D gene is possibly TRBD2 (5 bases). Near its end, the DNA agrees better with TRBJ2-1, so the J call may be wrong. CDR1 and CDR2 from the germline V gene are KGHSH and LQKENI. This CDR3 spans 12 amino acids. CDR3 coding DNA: TGTGCCAGCTCACCACGGAGGTGGGAGCAGTTCTTC. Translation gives CASSPRRWEQFF.

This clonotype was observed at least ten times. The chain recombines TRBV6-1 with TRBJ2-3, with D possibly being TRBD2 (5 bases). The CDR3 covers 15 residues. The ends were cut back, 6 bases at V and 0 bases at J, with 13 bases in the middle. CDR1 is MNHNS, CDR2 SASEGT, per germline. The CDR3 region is CASSNGRASTDTQYF. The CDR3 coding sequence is TGTGCCAGCAGCAATGGGAGAGCTAGCACAGATACGCAGTATTTT.

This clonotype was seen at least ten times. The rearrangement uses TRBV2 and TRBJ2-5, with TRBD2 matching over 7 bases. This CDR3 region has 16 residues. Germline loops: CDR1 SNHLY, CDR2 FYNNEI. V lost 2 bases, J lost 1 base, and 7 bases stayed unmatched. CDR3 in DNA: TGTGCCAGCAGTGAATGGGTCGGGAGGTTCCAAGAGACCCAGTACTTC. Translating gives CASSEWVGRFQETQYF.

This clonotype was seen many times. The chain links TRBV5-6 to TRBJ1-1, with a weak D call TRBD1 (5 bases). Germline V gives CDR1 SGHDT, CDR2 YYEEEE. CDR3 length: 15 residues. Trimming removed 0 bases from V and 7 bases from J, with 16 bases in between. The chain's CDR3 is CASSLVRGGGSEAFF. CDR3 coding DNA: TGTGCCAGCAGCTTGGTCCGCGGGGGTGGTAGTGAAGCTTTCTTT.

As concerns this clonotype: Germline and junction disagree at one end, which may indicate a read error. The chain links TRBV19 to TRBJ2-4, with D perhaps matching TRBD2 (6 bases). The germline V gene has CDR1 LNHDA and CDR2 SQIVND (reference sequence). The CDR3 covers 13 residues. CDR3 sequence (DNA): TGTGCCAGTAGCGATTTGGGGGGAGACTCGTTGGACTTC. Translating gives CASSDLGGDSLDF.

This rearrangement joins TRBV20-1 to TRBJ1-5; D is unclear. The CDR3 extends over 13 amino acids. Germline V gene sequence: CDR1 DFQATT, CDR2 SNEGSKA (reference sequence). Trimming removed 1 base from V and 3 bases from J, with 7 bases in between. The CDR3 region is CSARVQTNQPQHF. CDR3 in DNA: TGCAGTGCTAGAGTACAGACCAATCAGCCCCAGCATTTT.

The CDR3 DNA reads TGTGCCAGCAGCGTCGACAGGGCTGCCGGCGAGACCCAGTACTTC. This gives the protein CASSVDRAAGETQYF. The chain carries TRBV5-5 and TRBJ2-5; TRBD1 aligns across 7 bases. The CDR3 runs to 15 residues. The V segment lost 4 bases and the J segment 5 bases; nucleotides outside the gene matches: 11. The germline V gene has CDR1 SGHKS and CDR2 YYEKEE (reference sequence). Full variable domain (missing parts from reference TRBV5-5 and TRBJ2-5): DAGVTQSPTHLIKTRGQQVTLRCSPISGHKSVSWYQQVLGQGPQFIFQYYEKEERGRGNFPDRFSARQFPNYSSELNVNALLLGDSALYLCASSVDRAAGETQYFGPGTRLLVL.

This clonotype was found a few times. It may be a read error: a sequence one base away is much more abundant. The CDR3 nucleotides are TGCGCCAGCAGCTTGGAGGCTGGCGGGACTAGCTCCTACAATGAGCAGTTCTTC. Its protein product is CASSLEAGGTSSYNEQFF. The rearrangement uses TRBV5-1 and TRBJ2-1, with TRBD2 identical over 8 bases. The germline V gene has CDR1 SGHRS and CDR2 YFSETQ. V shed 0 bases, J shed 0 bases, and the junction held 8 bases outside the gene matches. This CDR3 spans 18 amino acids. Full variable domain (outside the CDR3, taken from reference TRBV5-1 and TRBJ2-1): KAGVTQTPRYLIKTRGQQVTLSCSPISGHRSVSWYQQTPGQGLQFLFEYFSETQRNKGNFPGRFSGRQFSNSRSEMNVSTLELGDSALYLCASSLEAGGTSSYNEQFFGPGTRLTVL.

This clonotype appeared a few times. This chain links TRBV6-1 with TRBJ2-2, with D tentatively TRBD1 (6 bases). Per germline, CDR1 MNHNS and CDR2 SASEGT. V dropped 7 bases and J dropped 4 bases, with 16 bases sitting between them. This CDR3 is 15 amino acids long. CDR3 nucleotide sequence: TGTGCCAGCACCAATCCTACAGGGTCCACCGGGGAGCTGTTTTTT. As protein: CASTNPTGSTGELFF.

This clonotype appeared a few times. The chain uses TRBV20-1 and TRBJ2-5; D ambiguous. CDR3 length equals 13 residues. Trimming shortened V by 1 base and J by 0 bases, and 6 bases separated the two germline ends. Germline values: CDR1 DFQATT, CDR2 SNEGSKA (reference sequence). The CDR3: CSARGSNQETQYF. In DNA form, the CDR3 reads TGCAGTGCTAGAGGATCTAACCAAGAGACCCAGTACTTC.

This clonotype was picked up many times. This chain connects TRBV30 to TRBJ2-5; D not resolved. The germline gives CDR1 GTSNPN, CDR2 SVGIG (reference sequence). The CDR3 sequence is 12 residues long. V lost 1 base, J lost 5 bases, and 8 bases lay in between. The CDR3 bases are TGTGCCTGGAGTGAGGTCGGGGAGACCCAGTACTTC. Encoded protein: CAWSEVGETQYF.

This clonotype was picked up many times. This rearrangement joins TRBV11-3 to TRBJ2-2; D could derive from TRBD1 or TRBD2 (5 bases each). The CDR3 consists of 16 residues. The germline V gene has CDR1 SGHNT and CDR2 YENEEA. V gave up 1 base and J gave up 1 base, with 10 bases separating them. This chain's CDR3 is CASSLAGTGNTGELFF. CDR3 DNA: TGTGCCAGCAGCTTAGCCGGGACGGGGAACACCGGGGAGCTGTTTTTT.

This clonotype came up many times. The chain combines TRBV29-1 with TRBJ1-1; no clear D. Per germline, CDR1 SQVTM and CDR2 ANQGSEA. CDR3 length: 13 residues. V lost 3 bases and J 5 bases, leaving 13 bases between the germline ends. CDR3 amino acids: CSVDRGLKTEAFF. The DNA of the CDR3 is TGCAGCGTTGATCGAGGGCTAAAGACTGAAGCTTTCTTT.

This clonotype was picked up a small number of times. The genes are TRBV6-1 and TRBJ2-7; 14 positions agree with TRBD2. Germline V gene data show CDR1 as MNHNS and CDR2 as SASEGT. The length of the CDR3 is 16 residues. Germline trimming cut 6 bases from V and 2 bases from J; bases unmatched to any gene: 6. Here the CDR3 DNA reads TGTGCCAGCAGCCACGGACTAGCGGGAGGAACCTACGAGCAGTACTTC. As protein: CASSHGLAGGTYEQYF.

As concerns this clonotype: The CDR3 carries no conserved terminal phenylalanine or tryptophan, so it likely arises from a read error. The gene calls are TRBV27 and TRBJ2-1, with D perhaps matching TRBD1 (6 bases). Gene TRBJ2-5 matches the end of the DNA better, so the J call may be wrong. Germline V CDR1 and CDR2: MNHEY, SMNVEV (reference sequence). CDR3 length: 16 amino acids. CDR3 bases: TGTGCCAGCAGTTTAATTAGGGACACCCGAGGAGAGACCCAGTACTCC. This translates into CASSLIRDTRGETQYS.

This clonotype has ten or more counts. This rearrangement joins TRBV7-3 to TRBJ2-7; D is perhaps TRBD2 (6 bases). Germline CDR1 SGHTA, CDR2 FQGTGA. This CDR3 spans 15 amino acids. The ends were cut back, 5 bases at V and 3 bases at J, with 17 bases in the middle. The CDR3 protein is CASSGDGSGLYEQYF. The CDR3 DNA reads TGTGCCAGCAGCGGTGACGGTTCGGGACTCTACGAGCAGTACTTC.

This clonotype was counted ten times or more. The CDR3 loop is CSADKGLAGYNEQFF. The CDR3 coding sequence is TGCAGTGCCGACAAAGGACTAGCGGGGTACAATGAGCAGTTCTTC. V usage is TRBV20-1 and J usage is TRBJ2-1, with 12 bases that match TRBD2. Trimming took 6 bases from V and 4 from J; bases not matched to a gene: 7. This CDR3 is built from 15 residues. Per germline, CDR1 DFQATT and CDR2 SNEGSKA (reference sequence).

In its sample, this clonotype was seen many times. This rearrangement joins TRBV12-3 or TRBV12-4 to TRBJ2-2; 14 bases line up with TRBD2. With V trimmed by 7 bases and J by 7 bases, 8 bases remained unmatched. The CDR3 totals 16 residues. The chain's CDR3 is CASTEGGLAGVGELFF. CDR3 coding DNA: TGTGCCAGCACCGAGGGGGGACTAGCGGGAGTCGGGGAGCTGTTTTTT.

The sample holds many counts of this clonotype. The CDR3 coding sequence is TGCGCCAGCAATAGGGGGAGCTCCTACGAGCAGTACTTC. Its protein product is CASNRGSSYEQYF. The chain couples TRBV5-1 to TRBJ2-7, with a tentative D call TRBD1 (6 bases). The ends were cut back, 6 bases at V and 0 bases at J, with 10 bases in the middle. Germline loops: CDR1 SGHRS, CDR2 YFSETQ. The CDR3 sequence is 13 residues long.

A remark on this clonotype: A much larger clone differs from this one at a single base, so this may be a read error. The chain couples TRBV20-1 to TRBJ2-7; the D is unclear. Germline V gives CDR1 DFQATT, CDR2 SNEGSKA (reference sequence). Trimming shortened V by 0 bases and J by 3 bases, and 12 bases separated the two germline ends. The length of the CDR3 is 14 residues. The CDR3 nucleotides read TGCAGTGCTAGAGATACACACGGCCGCTACGAGCAGTACTTC. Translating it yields CSARDTHGRYEQYF.

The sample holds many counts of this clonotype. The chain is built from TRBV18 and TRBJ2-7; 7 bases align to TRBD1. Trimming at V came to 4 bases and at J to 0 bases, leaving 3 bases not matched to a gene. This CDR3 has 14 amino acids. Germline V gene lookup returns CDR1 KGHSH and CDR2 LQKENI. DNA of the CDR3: TGTGCCAGCTCACTGGGACAGCCCTCCTACGAGCAGTACTTC. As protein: CASSLGQPSYEQYF.